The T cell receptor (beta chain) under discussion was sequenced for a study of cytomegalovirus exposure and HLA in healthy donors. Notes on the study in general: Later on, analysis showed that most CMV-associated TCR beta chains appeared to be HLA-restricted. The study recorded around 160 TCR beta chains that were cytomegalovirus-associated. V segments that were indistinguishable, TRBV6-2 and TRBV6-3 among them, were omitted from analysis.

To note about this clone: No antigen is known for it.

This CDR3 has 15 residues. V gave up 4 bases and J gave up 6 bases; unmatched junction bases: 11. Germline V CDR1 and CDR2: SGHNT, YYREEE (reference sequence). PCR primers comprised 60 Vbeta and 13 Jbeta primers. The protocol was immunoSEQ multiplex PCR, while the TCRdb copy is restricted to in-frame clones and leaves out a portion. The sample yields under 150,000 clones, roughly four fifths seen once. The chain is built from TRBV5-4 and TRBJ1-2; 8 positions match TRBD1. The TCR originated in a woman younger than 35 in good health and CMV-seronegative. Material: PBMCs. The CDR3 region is CASSNSDRVFNGYTF. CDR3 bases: TGTGCCAGCAGCAATTCGGACAGGGTGTTCAATGGCTACACCTTC.